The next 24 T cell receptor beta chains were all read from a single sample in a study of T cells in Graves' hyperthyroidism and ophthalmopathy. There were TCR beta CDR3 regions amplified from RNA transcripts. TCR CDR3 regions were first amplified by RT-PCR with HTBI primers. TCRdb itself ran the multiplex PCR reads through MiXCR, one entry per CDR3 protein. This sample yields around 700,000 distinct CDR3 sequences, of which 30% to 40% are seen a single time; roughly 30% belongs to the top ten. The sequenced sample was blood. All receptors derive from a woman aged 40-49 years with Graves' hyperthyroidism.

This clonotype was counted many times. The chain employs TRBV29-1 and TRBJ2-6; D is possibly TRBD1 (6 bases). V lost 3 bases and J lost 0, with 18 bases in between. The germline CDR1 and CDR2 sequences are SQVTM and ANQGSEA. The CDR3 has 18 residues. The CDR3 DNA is TGCAGCGTTGACGCTTCACAGGGACCTGGCTCTGGGGCCAACGTCCTGACTTTC. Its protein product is CSVDASQGPGSGANVLTF.

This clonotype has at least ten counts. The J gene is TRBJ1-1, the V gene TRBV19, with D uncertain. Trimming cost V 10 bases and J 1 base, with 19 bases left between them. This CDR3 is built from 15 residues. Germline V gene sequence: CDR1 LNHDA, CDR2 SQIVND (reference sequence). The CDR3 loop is CATTPRAGGNTEAFF. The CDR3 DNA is TGTGCCACCACACCCCGGGCAGGCGGGAACACTGAAGCTTTCTTT. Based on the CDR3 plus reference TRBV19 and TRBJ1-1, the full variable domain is DGGITQSPKYLFRKEGQNVTLSCEQNLNHDAMYWYRQDPGQGLRLIYYSQIVNDFQKGDIAEGYSVSREKKESFPLTVTSAQKNPTAFYLCATTPRAGGNTEAFFGQGTRLTVV.

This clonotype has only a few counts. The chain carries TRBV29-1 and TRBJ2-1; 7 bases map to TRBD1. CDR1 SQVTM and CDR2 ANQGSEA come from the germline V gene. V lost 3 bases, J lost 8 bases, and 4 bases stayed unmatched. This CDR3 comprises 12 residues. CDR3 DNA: TGCAGCGTTGATCACAGGGGACATGAGCAGTTCTTC. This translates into CSVDHRGHEQFF.

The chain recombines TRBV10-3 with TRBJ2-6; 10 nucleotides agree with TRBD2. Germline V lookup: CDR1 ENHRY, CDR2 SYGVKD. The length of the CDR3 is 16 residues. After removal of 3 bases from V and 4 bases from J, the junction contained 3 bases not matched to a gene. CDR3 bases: TGTGCCATCAGTGACTTGGGACTAGCGGGGGCCAACGTCCTGACTTTC. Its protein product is CAISDLGLAGANVLTF.

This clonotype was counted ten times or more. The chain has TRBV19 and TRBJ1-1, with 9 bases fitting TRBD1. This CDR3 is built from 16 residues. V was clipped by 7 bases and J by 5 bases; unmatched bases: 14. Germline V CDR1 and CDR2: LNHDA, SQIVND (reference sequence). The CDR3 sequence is CASMVMGQGYGTEAFF. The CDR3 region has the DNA TGTGCCAGTATGGTGATGGGACAGGGCTATGGGACTGAAGCTTTCTTT.

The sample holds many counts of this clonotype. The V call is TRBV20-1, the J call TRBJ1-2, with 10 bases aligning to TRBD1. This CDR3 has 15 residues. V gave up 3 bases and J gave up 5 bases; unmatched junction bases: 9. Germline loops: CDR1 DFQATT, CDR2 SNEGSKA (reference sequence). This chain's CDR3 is CSASPGQGTPYGYTF. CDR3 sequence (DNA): TGCAGTGCTAGCCCGGGACAGGGGACTCCTTATGGCTACACCTTC.

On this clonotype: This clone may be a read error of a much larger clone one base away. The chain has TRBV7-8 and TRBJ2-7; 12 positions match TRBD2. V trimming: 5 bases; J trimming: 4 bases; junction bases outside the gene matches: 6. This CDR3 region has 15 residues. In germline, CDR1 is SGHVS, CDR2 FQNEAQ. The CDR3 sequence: CASSLTTSGGYEQYF. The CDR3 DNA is TGTGCCAGCAGCCTAACGACTAGCGGGGGATACGAGCAGTACTTC.

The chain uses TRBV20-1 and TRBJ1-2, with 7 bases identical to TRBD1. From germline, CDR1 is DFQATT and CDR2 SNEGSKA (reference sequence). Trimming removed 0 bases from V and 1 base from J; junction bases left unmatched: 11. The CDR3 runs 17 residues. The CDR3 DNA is TGCAGTGCTAGAGATCATGGGGCAGGGGGGGTTAACTATGGCTACACCTTC. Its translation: CSARDHGAGGVNYGYTF.

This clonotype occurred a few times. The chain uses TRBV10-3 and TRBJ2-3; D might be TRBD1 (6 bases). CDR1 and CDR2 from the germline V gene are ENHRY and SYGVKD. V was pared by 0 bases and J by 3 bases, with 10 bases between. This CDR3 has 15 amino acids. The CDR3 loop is CAISESYRETDTQYF. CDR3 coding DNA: TGTGCCATCAGTGAGTCGTACAGGGAGACAGATACGCAGTATTTT.

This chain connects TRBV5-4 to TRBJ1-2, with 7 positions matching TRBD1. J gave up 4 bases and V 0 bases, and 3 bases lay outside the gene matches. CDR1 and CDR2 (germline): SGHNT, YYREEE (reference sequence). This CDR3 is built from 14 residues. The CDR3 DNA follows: TGTGCCAGCAGCTTGGGGGGACAGTCCTATGGCTACACCTTC. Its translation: CASSLGGQSYGYTF.

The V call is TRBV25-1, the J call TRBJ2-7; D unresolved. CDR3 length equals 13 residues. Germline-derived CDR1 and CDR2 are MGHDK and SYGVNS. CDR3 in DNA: TGTGCTAGTCGCATCGGGCTATCTTACGAGCAGTACTTC. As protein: CASRIGLSYEQYF.

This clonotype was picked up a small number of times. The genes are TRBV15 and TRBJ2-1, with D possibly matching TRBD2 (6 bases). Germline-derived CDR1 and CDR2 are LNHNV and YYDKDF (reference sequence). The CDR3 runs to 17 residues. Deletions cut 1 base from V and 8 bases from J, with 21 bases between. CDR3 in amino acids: CATSRVVRESPRYEQFF. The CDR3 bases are TGTGCCACCAGCAGAGTGGTACGGGAGTCGCCCCGCTATGAGCAGTTCTTC.

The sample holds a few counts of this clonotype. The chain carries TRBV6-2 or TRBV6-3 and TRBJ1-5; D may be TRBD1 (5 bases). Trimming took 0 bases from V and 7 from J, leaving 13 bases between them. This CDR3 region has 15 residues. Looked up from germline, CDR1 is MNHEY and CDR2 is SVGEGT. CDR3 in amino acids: CASSYSVPGWQPQHF. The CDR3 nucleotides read TGTGCCAGCAGTTACTCGGTGCCAGGGTGGCAGCCCCAGCATTTT.

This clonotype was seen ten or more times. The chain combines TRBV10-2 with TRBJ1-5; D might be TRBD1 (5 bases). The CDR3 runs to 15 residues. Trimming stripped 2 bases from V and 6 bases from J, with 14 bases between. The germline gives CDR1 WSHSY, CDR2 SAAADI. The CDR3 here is CASSEGGVLSQPQHF. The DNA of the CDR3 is TGCGCCAGCAGTGAGGGAGGGGTATTGAGTCAGCCCCAGCATTTT.

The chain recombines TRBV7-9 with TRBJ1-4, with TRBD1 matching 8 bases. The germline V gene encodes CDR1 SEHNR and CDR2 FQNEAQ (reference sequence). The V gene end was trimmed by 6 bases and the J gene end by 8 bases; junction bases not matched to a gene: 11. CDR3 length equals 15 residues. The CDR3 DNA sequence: TGTGCCAGCAGTTTCAGGCAGGGGGCCGGGGAAAAACTGTTTTTT. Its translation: CASSFRQGAGEKLFF.

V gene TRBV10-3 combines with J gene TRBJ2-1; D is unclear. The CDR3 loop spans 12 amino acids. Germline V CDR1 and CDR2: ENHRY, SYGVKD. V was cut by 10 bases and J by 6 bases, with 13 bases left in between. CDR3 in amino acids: CATVGLSNEQFF. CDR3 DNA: TGTGCCACTGTGGGATTGAGCAATGAGCAGTTCTTC.

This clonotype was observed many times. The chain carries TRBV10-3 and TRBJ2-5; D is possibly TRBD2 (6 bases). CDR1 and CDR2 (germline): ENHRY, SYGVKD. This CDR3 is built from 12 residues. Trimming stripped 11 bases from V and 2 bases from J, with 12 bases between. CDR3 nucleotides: TGTGCCGTGCGGGACGGGCAAGAGACCCAGTACTTC. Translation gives CAVRDGQETQYF.

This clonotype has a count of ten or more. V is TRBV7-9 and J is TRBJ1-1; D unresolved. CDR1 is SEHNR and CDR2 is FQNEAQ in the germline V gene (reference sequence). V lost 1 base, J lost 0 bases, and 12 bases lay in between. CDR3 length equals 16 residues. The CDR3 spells CASSLGPTDMNTEAFF. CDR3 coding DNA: TGTGCCAGCAGCTTAGGACCCACCGATATGAACACTGAAGCTTTCTTT.

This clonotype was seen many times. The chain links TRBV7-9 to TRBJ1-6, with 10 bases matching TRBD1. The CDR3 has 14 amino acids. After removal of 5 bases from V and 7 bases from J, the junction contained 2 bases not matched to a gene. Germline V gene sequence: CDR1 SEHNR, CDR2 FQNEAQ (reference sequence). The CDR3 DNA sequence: TGTGCCAGCAGCCGGGGACAGGGGAATTCACCCCTCCACTTT. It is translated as CASSRGQGNSPLHF.

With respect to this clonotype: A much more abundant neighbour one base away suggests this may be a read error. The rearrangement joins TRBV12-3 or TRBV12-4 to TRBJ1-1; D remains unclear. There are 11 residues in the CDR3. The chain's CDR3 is CASSNRAEALF. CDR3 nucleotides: TGTGCCAGCAGTAACCGGGCTGAAGCTCTCTTT.

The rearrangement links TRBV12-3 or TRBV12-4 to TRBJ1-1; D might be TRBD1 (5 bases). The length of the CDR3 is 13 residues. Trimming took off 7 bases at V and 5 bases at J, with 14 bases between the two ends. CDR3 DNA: TGTGCCAGCAACTGGGGGGGGAGGACTGAAGCTTTCTTT. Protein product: CASNWGGRTEAFF.

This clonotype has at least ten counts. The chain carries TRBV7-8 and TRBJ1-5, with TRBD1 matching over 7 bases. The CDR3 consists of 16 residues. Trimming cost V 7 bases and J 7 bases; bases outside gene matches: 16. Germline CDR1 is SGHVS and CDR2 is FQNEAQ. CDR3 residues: CASTAARGASGQPQHF. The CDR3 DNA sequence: TGTGCCAGCACCGCCGCCAGGGGGGCCTCTGGGCAGCCCCAGCATTTT.

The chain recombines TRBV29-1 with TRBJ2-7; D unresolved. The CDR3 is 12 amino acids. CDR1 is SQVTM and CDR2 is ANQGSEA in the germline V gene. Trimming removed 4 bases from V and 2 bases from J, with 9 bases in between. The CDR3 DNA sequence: TGCAGCGTTGTCGGAGACACCTACGAGCAGTACTTC. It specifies CSVVGDTYEQYF.

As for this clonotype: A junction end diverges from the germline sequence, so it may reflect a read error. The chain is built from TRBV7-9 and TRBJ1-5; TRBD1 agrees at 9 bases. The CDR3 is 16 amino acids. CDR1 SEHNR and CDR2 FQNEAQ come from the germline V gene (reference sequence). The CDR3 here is CASSPRTGASNQPRHF. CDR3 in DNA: TGTGCCAGCAGCCCTCGGACAGGGGCTAGCAATCAGCCCCGGCATTTT.